The T cell receptor (beta chain) under discussion was sequenced for a study of T cell changes during pregnancy in multiple sclerosis. Produced via immunoSEQ multiplex PCR; TCRdb's table is partial and in-frame only. Of 77,000 or so clones detected, just over 90% appear once; the ten largest clones hold around 0.75%. The germline CDR1 and CDR2 sequences are MNHEY and SVGAGI. The CDR3 sequence is 14 residues long. J lost 7 bases, V lost 6 bases, and 5 bases had no gene match. This specimen consisted of peripheral blood, obtained in the second trimester of pregnancy. The sequence was collected from a female donor in good health, enrolled as a control in a pregnancy study. The chain combines TRBV6-5 with TRBJ1-4, with 10 nucleotides matching TRBD1. As DNA, the CDR3 is TGTGCCAGCAGGAGAGGGACAGGGGTTGAAAAACTGTTTTTT. It codes for CASRRGTGVEKLFF.